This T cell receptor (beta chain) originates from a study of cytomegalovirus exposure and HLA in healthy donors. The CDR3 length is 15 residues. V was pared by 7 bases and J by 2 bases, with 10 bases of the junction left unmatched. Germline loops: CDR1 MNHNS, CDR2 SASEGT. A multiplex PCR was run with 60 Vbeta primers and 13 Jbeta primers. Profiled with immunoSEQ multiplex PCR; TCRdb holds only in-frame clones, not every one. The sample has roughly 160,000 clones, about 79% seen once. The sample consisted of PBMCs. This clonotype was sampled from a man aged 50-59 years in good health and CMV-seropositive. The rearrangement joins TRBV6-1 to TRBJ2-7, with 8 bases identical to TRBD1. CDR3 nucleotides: TGTGCCAGCACCATAGACAGGGGCCGGACCTACGAGCAGTACTTC. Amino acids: CASTIDRGRTYEQYF.